This paragraph reports one T cell receptor beta chain. The antigen it binds to is not known. The input lacks base qualities; no much larger clone sits a single base away. The data derive from a study of PD-1 blockade in classical Hodgkin lymphoma (dated by TCRdb to the early 2020s). As for the study more broadly: Nivolumab dosing was 3 mg/kg intravenously every 2 weeks, continuing until either disease progression or unacceptable toxicity. The study used TCR beta sequencing and CyTOF to define a peripheral blood immune signature of response to PD-1 blockade in classical Hodgkin lymphoma. Study-wide findings and limitations: The study covered only a single clinical trial cohort, and the causes of the repertoire differences, possibly disease activity or prior therapy, were still not defined. Baseline TCR diversity was reported to be lower in newly diagnosed patients than in healthy donors, and even lower in relapsed/refractory patients. Baseline diversity similar to that of newly diagnosed patients was observed in trial patients achieving complete response, whereas significantly lower diversity was observed in partial responders and progressors. Lower diversity was seen in patients whose nivolumab began less than 1 year after ASCT, and these patients were left out of later analyses so that immune reconstitution would not confound the results. CD4+ but not CD8+ TCR diversity rose significantly by C4D1 (p=0.0027 vs p=0.16), most apparent in complete responders (p=0.02).

According to the germline V gene, CDR1 reads SQVTM and CDR2 reads ANQGSEA. The CDR3 has 12 amino acids, counting the end cysteine and phenylalanine. The entry retains the CDR3 DNA only, 36 bases that are in frame from base 1. The junction carries 7 bases between V and J, which are trimmed by 4 bases and 0 bases respectively. The time point tag for this specimen amounts to: cycle 2 day 1 (C2D1) of nivolumab. All trial patients had relapsed after autologous stem cell transplantation, with cohorts A, B and C differing in prior brentuximab vedotin exposure. The trial cohort was composed of about 58 patients with relapsed/refractory classical Hodgkin lymphoma, for whom complete response, partial response or progressive disease was recorded as best overall response. Trial patients were treated with single-agent nivolumab in the multi-cohort phase II CheckMate 205 trial. An independent review committee assessed best overall response by applying the 2007 International Working Group response criteria. PBMCs from the trial were collected at three points: immediately before nivolumab initiation (C1D1), and during therapy at cycle 2 day 1 and cycle 4 day 1. After peripheral blood was drawn into 8 mL Vacutainer Cell Preparation Tubes, PBMCs were isolated by centrifugation and then cryopreserved.

The Qiagen DNeasy kit was used to extract genomic DNA both from unsorted PBMCs and from the negatively selected CD4+ and CD8+ fractions. Amplification of TCR beta CDR3 regions was done by immunoSEQ multiplex PCR with primers that anneal to V and J segments. Amplification bias was minimized using a synthetic immune receptor repertoire, and residual bias was removed computationally after sequencing. In the authors' own workflow: Custom Python scripts were used to quantify repertoire diversity as the Shannon entropy index. Unsorted, CD4+ and CD8+ repertoires were analyzed separately, except in combined analyses where CD4+ and CD8+ sequences were merged in silico. Clonal expansion was defined as at least a 2-fold frequency increase after treatment relative to C1D1, with a pseudocount of 0.5 for undetected baseline clones. Clones with 0 or 1 copy at C1D1 were defined as singleton clones, while clones with 2 or more copies were defined as non-singleton clones. Clones expanded in unsorted samples were labelled as CD4+, CD8+ or unknown by matching protein sequences in sorted samples from the same patient. Wilcoxon tests on paired samples were used to test diversity changes from C1D1 to C4D1. TCRdb holds this immuneACCESS table with in-frame rearrangements only. Some clones are missing; in checked studies, unresolved V genes explain under half, and the rest has no known cause. The V and J calls and clone size were taken over from that table, and D and trimming were inferred from the DNA. The sample table holds 25,000 to 35,000 clones, of which about two thirds were seen once. Of the sample, 3% to 3.5% is held by the ten largest clones.

The sequencing here drew on peripheral blood mononuclear cells (PBMCs), taken before the second cycle of nivolumab. The TCR was taken from a human donor with classical Hodgkin lymphoma. The rearranged segments are TRBV29-1 and TRBJ2-7, with TRBD1 tentatively as D gene (6 bases match). Read as DNA, the sequence is TGCAGCGTTGGGGGGCCCTCCTACGAGCAGTACTTC. It codes for CSVGGPSYEQYF.